The 27 T cell receptor beta chains reported below all come from one sample, sequenced in a study of blood T cells in healthy people across ages. Using a J-beta primer mix together with a sample-barcoded 5' primer, a second PCR was run for about 6 to 12 cycles. One entry per CDR3 protein, called by TCRdb with MiXCR from the 5' RACE reads. The sample comprises about 1.5 million distinct CDR3 sequences, 35% to 45% of which are singletons, and about 4.1% rests with the top ten. Specimen: blood. The source of these receptors is a woman between 18 and 29 years old in good health.

This clonotype has just a few counts. This chain connects TRBV6-7 to TRBJ2-1; 11 positions match TRBD1. TRBV6-7 is an ORF; its function is uncertain. Trimming took 2 bases from V and 8 from J; bases not matched to a gene: 14. The CDR3 consists of 18 residues. The CDR3 region is CASSYGDIGTGGWDEQFF. CDR3 DNA sequence: TGTGCCAGCAGTTACGGGGATATCGGGACAGGGGGTTGGGATGAGCAGTTCTTC.

The chain joins TRBV24-1 to TRBJ2-7; D remains ambiguous. CDR1 is KGHDR, CDR2 SFDVKD, per germline. The CDR3 totals 13 residues. V lost 6 bases to trimming and J lost 7 bases, with 15 bases between them. CDR3 DNA: TGTGCCACCAGTCCCCCCCCCTACAATGAGCAGTACTTC. Amino acid sequence: CATSPPPYNEQYF.

This clonotype was counted only a few times. V is TRBV12-3 or TRBV12-4 and J is TRBJ1-2, with D possibly TRBD1 on 5 matching bases. This CDR3 has 12 amino acids. V lost 3 bases and J lost 8, with 10 bases in between. The CDR3 coding sequence is TGTGCCAGCAGTTTTGGGCGGACAGGCTACACCTTC. This sequence encodes CASSFGRTGYTF.

This chain uses TRBV5-8 with TRBJ2-4; D remains unclear. The J call is uncertain, as TRBJ2-7 better fits the DNA end. The CDR3 consists of 12 residues. Germline V gene sequence: CDR1 SGHTS, CDR2 YDEGEE. The CDR3 spells CAPVVPTYEQYF. CDR3 coding DNA: TGTGCCCCAGTAGTTCCGACCTACGAGCAGTACTTC.

This clonotype came up a few times. The rearrangement links TRBV29-1 to TRBJ2-2, with 7 bases identical to TRBD1. Germline CDR1 reads SQVTM; CDR2 reads ANQGSEA. The ends lost 6 bases at V and 2 bases at J; junction bases unmatched: 6. The CDR3 is 14 amino acids. This chain's CDR3 is CSVRQGLNTGELFF. The CDR3 DNA is TGCAGCGTCAGACAGGGTCTTAACACCGGGGAGCTGTTTTTT.

The rearrangement joins TRBV27 to TRBJ1-4; D is perhaps TRBD1 (5 bases). The V gene lost 5 bases and the J gene lost 0 bases, with 13 bases spanning the gap. Germline CDR1 reads MNHEY; CDR2 reads SMNVEV (reference sequence). The CDR3 consists of 16 residues. The CDR3 DNA is TGTGCCAGCAGTACAGGTGGGGGGGCAACTAATGAAAAACTGTTTTTT. Amino acid sequence: CASSTGGGATNEKLFF.

This rearrangement joins TRBV12-3 or TRBV12-4 to TRBJ2-5; 8 bases line up with TRBD2. The CDR3 has 15 amino acids. Trimming took 3 bases from V and 5 from J; bases not matched to a gene: 8. The DNA of the CDR3 is TGTGCCAGCAGTTTGGCCGTAGCGGGAAGCGAGACCCAGTACTTC. This encodes CASSLAVAGSETQYF.

The rearrangement links TRBV12-3 or TRBV12-4 to TRBJ1-2, with a weak D call TRBD1 (6 bases). The V and J ends lost 6 bases and 6 bases respectively, with 14 bases between them. This CDR3 contains 13 residues. Here the CDR3 reads CASSAPGANGYTF. The CDR3, as DNA: TGTGCCAGCAGCGCCCCGGGGGCAAATGGCTACACCTTC.

The chain combines TRBV20-1 with TRBJ2-1; D is ambiguous. Between the trimmed V and J ends, which lost 2 bases and 1 base, there was a span of 3 bases. Per the germline V gene, CDR1 is DFQATT and CDR2 is SNEGSKA (reference sequence). This CDR3 region has 12 residues. Here the CDR3 DNA reads TGCAGTGCTAGACAGTCCTACAATGAGCAGTTCTTC. This encodes CSARQSYNEQFF.

The table lists this clonotype with a few counts. The chain's CDR3 is CAGTPGLAGYTDTQYF. The CDR3 DNA follows: TGTGCCGGTACCCCCGGGCTAGCGGGGTACACAGATACGCAGTATTTT. The chain recombines TRBV6-6 with TRBJ2-3; 9 bases are shared with TRBD2. Unmatched junction bases numbered 14, after V lost 11 bases and J lost 2 bases. This CDR3 contains 16 residues. Looked up from germline, CDR1 is MNHNY and CDR2 is SVGAGI (reference sequence).

The V gene is TRBV27, the J gene TRBJ1-5; the D is unclear. This CDR3 is 17 amino acids long. Germline CDR1 is MNHEY and CDR2 is SMNVEV (reference sequence). Trimming left V 3 bases short and J 6 bases short, with 21 bases between. The CDR3 sequence: CASSFLSVKGTGQPQHF. CDR3 in DNA: TGTGCCAGCAGTTTTCTCTCCGTAAAAGGAACGGGTCAGCCCCAGCATTTT.

The chain carries TRBV3-1 and TRBJ1-5, with D possibly matching TRBD1 (6 bases). The CDR3 length is 12 residues. V lost 4 bases, J lost 8 bases, and 9 bases lay in between. Germline-derived CDR1 and CDR2 are LGHDT and YNNKEL (reference sequence). The CDR3 DNA follows: TGTGCCAGCAGCCTGCAGGGGAAGCCCCAGCATTTT. Its protein product is CASSLQGKPQHF.

This clonotype was picked up many times. The rearrangement joins TRBV29-1 to TRBJ1-1, with 7 bases lining up with TRBD1. V shed 4 bases and J 1 base; nucleotides not matched to a gene: 9. The germline CDR1 and CDR2 sequences are SQVTM and ANQGSEA. This CDR3 contains 15 residues. CDR3 bases: TGCAGCGTTGCGACAGGGCCCCTCCAGAACACTGAAGCTTTCTTT. This codes for CSVATGPLQNTEAFF.

The chain links TRBV20-1 to TRBJ2-3, with D maybe TRBD2 (6 bases). The V gene's germline CDR1 is DFQATT and CDR2 SNEGSKA (reference sequence). V lost 6 bases and J lost 1, with 14 bases in between. The CDR3 sequence is 14 residues long. The CDR3 region is CSAFSGLGTDTQYF. The CDR3 nucleotides are TGCAGTGCGTTTAGCGGCCTCGGCACAGATACGCAGTATTTT.

The chain links TRBV28 to TRBJ2-5, with D maybe TRBD2 (6 bases). V shed 5 bases and J shed 0 bases, with 10 bases lying between them. CDR3 length equals 14 residues. Looked up from germline, CDR1 is MDHEN and CDR2 is SYDVKM. Written as DNA, the CDR3 is TGTGCCAGCAGTCACGCGGGGAACCAAGAGACCCAGTACTTC. It codes for CASSHAGNQETQYF.

This clonotype was counted a few times. This chain links TRBV10-2 with TRBJ1-2; tentative D call: TRBD1 (6 bases). This CDR3 is 15 amino acids long. The ends were cut back, 3 bases at V and 2 bases at J, with 13 bases in the middle. Per the germline V gene, CDR1 is WSHSY and CDR2 is SAAADI. The CDR3 spells CASSDQGKANYGYTF. The CDR3 DNA reads TGCGCCAGCAGTGATCAGGGGAAGGCGAACTATGGCTACACCTTC.

CDR3 in DNA: TGCGCCAGCAGCCAAGTTTCCCCTGAGGATGGCTACACCTTC. This encodes CASSQVSPEDGYTF. This chain uses TRBV4-1 with TRBJ1-2; the D is unclear. Germline CDR1 and CDR2: MGHRA and YSYEKL. V lost 1 base and J 6 bases, leaving 12 bases between the germline ends. The CDR3 spans 14 residues.

This clonotype has more than one count but fewer than ten. This chain joins TRBV15 and TRBJ2-3, with no clear D. V lost 5 bases, J lost 5 bases, and 8 bases lay in between. The CDR3 has 12 residues. Germline CDR1 reads LNHNV; CDR2 reads YYDKDF (reference sequence). The DNA for the CDR3 is TGTGCCACCAGCCTTTACCTAGATACGCAGTATTTT. It specifies CATSLYLDTQYF. Filled out from reference TRBV15 and TRBJ2-3, the complete variable domain reads DAMVIQNPRYQVTQFGKPVTLSCSQTLNHNVMYWYQQKSSQAPKLLFHYYDKDFNNEADTPDNFQSRRPNTSFCFLDIRSPGLGDTAMYLCATSLYLDTQYFGPGTRLTVL.

Ten or more counts support this clonotype. The V and J genes are TRBV29-1 and TRBJ2-3; 8 bases match TRBD2. The germline CDR1 and CDR2 sequences are SQVTM and ANQGSEA. Trimming took 8 bases from V and 5 from J; bases not matched to a gene: 9. The CDR3 contains 13 residues. The CDR3 coding sequence is TGCAGCCTCTCCGGGAGGGCCGGAGATACGCAGTATTTT. It codes for CSLSGRAGDTQYF.

This sequence joins TRBV10-3 and TRBJ2-5, with 14 bases that match TRBD2. Germline CDR1 ENHRY, CDR2 SYGVKD. The V gene end was trimmed by 10 bases and the J gene end by 1 base; junction bases not matched to a gene: 8. This CDR3 region has 16 residues. The CDR3 reads CATGTSGGWAQETQYF. The DNA for the CDR3 is TGTGCCACGGGGACTAGCGGGGGATGGGCCCAAGAGACCCAGTACTTC.

This clonotype was observed once. CDR3 DNA: TGTGCCTGGAGTCTTGACGGTAGGACTGAAGCTTTCTTT. This sequence encodes CAWSLDGRTEAFF. The chain combines TRBV30 with TRBJ1-1; no clear D. The CDR3 has 13 amino acids. V lost 2 bases and J lost 5, with 12 bases in between. Germline values: CDR1 GTSNPN, CDR2 SVGIG (reference sequence).

The rearrangement uses TRBV30 and TRBJ2-3; D is perhaps TRBD2 (5 bases). The CDR3 loop spans 13 amino acids. The germline CDR1 and CDR2 sequences are GTSNPN and SVGIG (reference sequence). Trimming stripped 4 bases from V and 2 bases from J, with 10 bases between. This chain's CDR3 is CAWTQRNTDTQYF. CDR3 nucleotides: TGTGCCTGGACCCAGCGGAACACAGATACGCAGTATTTT.

The V gene is TRBV20-1, the J gene TRBJ2-5, with D perhaps TRBD1 or TRBD2 (6 bases each). Gene TRBJ2-7 matches the end of the DNA better, so the J call may be wrong. Germline V gene sequence: CDR1 DFQATT, CDR2 SNEGSKA (reference sequence). There are 16 residues in the CDR3. CDR3 region: CSARTSSNRAHSEQYF. CDR3 coding DNA: TGCAGTGCTAGAACTAGCTCGAACAGGGCACATTCCGAGCAGTACTTC.

The J gene is TRBJ2-3, the V gene TRBV6-6, with D possibly being TRBD2 (5 bases). The CDR3 extends over 16 amino acids. Trimming removed 4 bases at V and 0 bases at J, with 14 bases between. Germline V gene lookup returns CDR1 MNHNY and CDR2 SVGAGI (reference sequence). CDR3: CASSFRTGRSTDTQYF. CDR3 DNA: TGTGCCAGCAGTTTTAGGACGGGGAGAAGCACAGATACGCAGTATTTT.

The table lists this clonotype with a few counts. The chain links TRBV20-1 to TRBJ2-3; 9 nucleotides line up with TRBD2. V lost 0 bases, J lost 0 bases, and 4 bases stayed unmatched. The germline CDR1 and CDR2 sequences are DFQATT and SNEGSKA (reference sequence). CDR3 length: 16 residues. DNA for the CDR3: TGCAGTGCTAGAGATCGCGGGGGGGGTAGCACAGATACGCAGTATTTT. Translation: CSARDRGGGSTDTQYF.

DNA for the CDR3: TGTGCCAGCAGCCAGGGGACCGGCGCTGAAGCTTTCTTT. It specifies CASSQGTGAEAFF. The chain carries TRBV7-8 and TRBJ1-1; D is perhaps TRBD1 (6 bases). Germline V gives CDR1 SGHVS, CDR2 FQNEAQ. The CDR3 contains 13 residues. The ends were cut back, 5 bases at V and 6 bases at J, with 13 bases in the middle.

This clonotype was detected only a few times. The chain joins TRBV7-9 to TRBJ1-4, with D uncertain. Germline V gene lookup returns CDR1 SEHNR and CDR2 FQNEAQ (reference sequence). Trimming cost V 1 base and J 1 base, with 7 bases left between them. The CDR3 totals 15 residues. The CDR3: CASSLVAGTNEKLFF. The CDR3 nucleotides read TGTGCCAGCAGCTTAGTGGCAGGAACTAATGAAAAACTGTTTTTT.